Each of the 25 T cell receptor beta chains below was sequenced from the same sample in a study of tumor-infiltrating lymphocytes in primary liver carcinoma. A constant-region primer served to make TCR beta cDNA from roughly 540 ng total RNA. For TCR beta, libraries were produced by three nested multiplex PCR rounds using slightly modified ARM-PCR. The first two PCR rounds used TRBV1-TRBV30 forward primers with a C-beta reverse primer, 10 cycles each. TCRdb reprocessed the multiplex PCR reads via MiXCR and lists one record per CDR3 protein. In the table there are some 110,000 distinct CDR3 sequences, 80% to 85% of which are singletons. Unsorted bulk tissue of about 20-31 mg yielded co-extracted RNA and DNA. The specimen was liver tumor tissue from sampling region 3. Subset noted: tumor region T3, left-lateral pole. The receptors derive from a man aged 35 to 55 with primary liver carcinoma and hepatitis B virus infection.

This clonotype appeared once. The junction departs from germline at one end; a sequencing error may be responsible. V usage is TRBV14 and J usage is TRBJ2-7; D is unclear. Germline V CDR1 and CDR2: SGHDN, FVKESK. The CDR3 runs 16 residues. The CDR3 region has the DNA TGTTCCAGCAGCCAAGGTTCGCAGTCATCCTCCTACAAACAGTACTTC. This codes for CSSSQGSQSSSYKQYF.

As concerns this clonotype: It may be a read error: a sequence one base away is much more abundant. The chain employs TRBV28 and TRBJ1-6; D unresolved. The CDR3 contains 12 residues. CDR1 is MDHEN and CDR2 is SYDVKM in the germline V gene. The CDR3 sequence: CASSLRASPLRF. The CDR3 nucleotides read TGTGCCAGCAGTTTACGCGCTTCACCCCTCCGCTTT. Full variable domain (outside the CDR3, taken from reference TRBV28 and TRBJ1-6): DVKVTQSSRYLVKRTGEKVFLECVQDMDHENMFWYRQDPGLGLRLIYFSYDVKMKEKGDIPEGYSVSREKKERFSLILESASTNQTSMYLCASSLRASPLRFGNGTRLTVT.

The chain links TRBV29-1 to TRBJ1-2; D unclear. Germline CDR1 and CDR2: SQVTM and ANQGSEA. Trimming removed 5 bases at V and 11 bases at J, with 21 bases between. The CDR3 runs 13 residues. The CDR3 sequence is CSVHAASADGYTF. CDR3 bases: TGCAGCGTTCATGCGGCCTCGGCGGACGGTTACACCTTC.

On this clonotype itself: The junction departs from germline at one end; a sequencing error may be responsible. The genes are TRBV12-3 or TRBV12-4 and TRBJ2-2; D gene ambiguous. CDR3 size: 15 residues. The CDR3 reads CASSFRWWKGGELFF. In nucleotides, the CDR3 is TGTGCCAGCAGTTTCCGGTGGTGGAAGGGTGGGGAACTGTTTTTT.

A note on this clonotype: The CDR3 ends on some other residue instead of the conserved phenylalanine or tryptophan, so this is likely a read error. V gene TRBV19 combines with J gene TRBJ1-5; 7 bases align to TRBD1. J was trimmed by 5 bases and V by 5 bases; bases with no gene match: 3. There are 13 residues in the CDR3. Germline assignment: CDR1 LNHDA and CDR2 SQIVND (reference sequence). The CDR3 protein is CASSWDSHQPQHY. CDR3 nucleotide sequence: TGTGCCAGTAGTTGGGACAGCCATCAGCCCCAGCATTAT.

Comments on this clonotype: An end of the junction differs from the germline gene, which may be a read error. DNA of the CDR3: TGCGCCAGCAGCTTGGCCATGTGCGAGTACACTGAAACTTTCTTT. Protein product: CASSLAMCEYTETFF. The genes are TRBV5-1 and TRBJ1-1; D is unclear. The CDR3 sequence is 15 residues long. CDR1 and CDR2 (germline): SGHRS, YFSETQ.

V and J are TRBV2 and TRBJ1-4; D gene ambiguous. CDR1 and CDR2 from the germline V gene are SNHLY and FYNNEI. The CDR3 extends over 14 amino acids. The V end lost 8 bases, the J end lost 5 bases, and 15 bases lay between the germline ends. The DNA of the CDR3 is TGTGCCAGCTGTGGACCGGACGGGAATGAAAAACTGTTTTTT. It specifies CASCGPDGNEKLFF.

Points on this clonotype: One junction end disagrees with the germline gene, perhaps due to a read error. The chain carries TRBV14 and TRBJ2-3; D is unclear. Per germline, CDR1 SGHDN and CDR2 FVKESK. The CDR3 loop spans 13 amino acids. CDR3 nucleotides: TGTGCCAGCAGCCAAGACGGCGAAGGTACGCAATATTTT. Protein: CASSQDGEGTQYF. Supplemented by reference TRBV14 and TRBJ2-3, the full variable domain reads EAGVTQFPSHSVIEKGQTVTLRCDPISGHDNLYWYRRVMGKEIKFLLHFVKESKQDESGMPNNRFLAERTGGTYSTLKVQPAELEDSGVYFCASSQDGEGTQYFGPGTRLTVL.

Regarding this clonotype: The junction and the germline gene differ at one end; a read error may be behind it. Here the CDR3 reads CVSSQDSQTSDSLEAFF. CDR3 in DNA: TGCGTCAGCAGCCAAGATTCCCAGACCTCGGACAGCCTTGAAGCTTTCTTC. The chain uses TRBV4-1 and TRBJ1-1, with D perhaps TRBD1 (6 bases). Germline lookup yields CDR1 MGHRA and CDR2 YSYEKL. This CDR3 is built from 17 residues.

As regards this clonotype: Since the CDR3 does not end with the conserved phenylalanine or tryptophan, this likely comes from a read error. The DNA is left out, because the CDR3 cannot be placed on it with certainty; the CDR3 is given as TCRdb lists it. This chain joins TRBV5-1 and TRBJ1-2; TRBD1 was called by the table and not checked on the DNA. The CDR3 spans 13 residues, counting both ends. Germline CDR1 is SGHRS and CDR2 is YFSETQ. The CDR3 loop reads CASSDRVDYGYIY.

V gene TRBV4-1 combines with J gene TRBJ2-7, with D possibly TRBD1 on 5 matching bases. V was cut by 4 bases and J by 6 bases, with 13 bases left in between. Per the germline V gene, CDR1 is MGHRA and CDR2 is YSYEKL. This CDR3 has 13 amino acids. CDR3: CASSLKGCIEQYF. CDR3 nucleotides: TGCGCCAGCAGCCTAAAGGGGTGTATCGAGCAGTACTTC.

On this clonotype itself: A read error is likely, as this CDR3 ends without the conserved phenylalanine or tryptophan. The chain carries TRBV5-1 and TRBJ1-2; 8 nucleotides match TRBD1. Germline V gene data show CDR1 as SGHRS and CDR2 as YFSETQ. There are 15 residues in the CDR3. The chain's CDR3 is CASSLVLGQGDGYTL. For the CDR3, the DNA is TGCGCCAGTAGCTTGGTATTAGGACAGGGAGATGGCTACACCTTA.

With regard to this clonotype: One end of the junction is discordant with germline, which a read error may explain. V and J are TRBV4-1 and TRBJ2-7, with 9 bases identical to TRBD2. Germline V lookup: CDR1 MGHRA, CDR2 YSYEKL. The length of the CDR3 is 17 residues. CDR3 in DNA: TGCGCCAGTAGCCAAGTCTATAGCGGGAGTCCCTCCTACGAGCAGTACTTC. Translated, it gives CASSQVYSGSPSYEQYF.

About this clonotype: At one end the junction does not follow the germline gene, possibly because of a read error. The chain is built from TRBV30 and TRBJ1-1; maybe TRBD1 (5 bases). In germline, CDR1 is GTSNPN, CDR2 SVGIG (reference sequence). The CDR3 covers 15 residues. CDR3 DNA: TGTGCCTGTAGTCTAGCGGGACTTGGGAACACTGATGCTTTCTTT. This sequence encodes CACSLAGLGNTDAFF. The full variable domain, with the rest looked up from reference TRBV30 and TRBJ1-1, is SQTIHQWPATLVQPVGSPLSLECTVEGTSNPNLYWYRQAAGRGLQLLFYSVGIGQISSEVPQNLSASRPQDRQFILSSKKLLLSDSGFYLCACSLAGLGNTDAFFGQGTRLTVV.

A remark on this clonotype: As the CDR3 is not closed by the conserved phenylalanine or tryptophan, this likely results from a read error. This sequence joins TRBV25-1 and TRBJ1-5; D is uncertain. V lost 3 bases to trimming and J lost 5 bases, with 14 bases between them. Looked up from germline, CDR1 is MGHDK and CDR2 is SYGVNS. The CDR3 has 15 amino acids. The CDR3 protein is CASSEGTGSYQPQHI. The CDR3 region has the DNA TGTGCCAGCAGTGAGGGAACCGGATCTTATCAGCCCCAGCATATT.

Comment on this clonotype: The junction shows a germline mismatch at one end, possibly a read error. The chain links TRBV6-1 to TRBJ2-1; 13 bases align to TRBD2. From germline, CDR1 is MNHNS and CDR2 SASEGT. CDR3 length equals 15 residues. The DNA for the CDR3 is TGTGTCAGCAGAGACGGACTAGCGGGAGCCAATGAGCAGTTCTTC. Translating it yields CVSRDGLAGANEQFF.

About this clonotype itself: Here the CDR3 omits its conserved ending phenylalanine or tryptophan, so a read error is the likely source. The rearrangement joins TRBV28 to TRBJ2-3; the match to TRBD2 covers 8 bases. The V gene's germline CDR1 is MDHEN and CDR2 SYDVKM. This CDR3 comprises 15 residues. CDR3 in DNA: TGTGCCAGTAGTTTCCTAGCGGGTTACACAGATACGCAGTATTAT. Translated: CASSFLAGYTDTQYY.

The sample holds one count of this clonotype. The junction and the germline gene differ at one end; a read error may be behind it. The chain uses TRBV5-6 and TRBJ2-3; 8 bases line up with TRBD1. Germline CDR1 SGHDT, CDR2 YYEEEE. The CDR3 sequence is 14 residues long. In DNA form, the CDR3 reads TGTGTCAGCGATTCGTCAGGGGGCACAGATATGCAGTATTTT. It encodes CVSDSSGGTDMQYF.

This clonotype has at least ten counts. The rearrangement links TRBV6-5 to TRBJ1-4; 7 bases line up with TRBD1. This CDR3 region has 15 residues. Germline CDR1 reads MNHEY; CDR2 reads SVGAGI. V gave up 7 bases and J gave up 7 bases; unmatched junction bases: 12. The CDR3 nucleotides are TGTGCCAGCAAAGTCGGTGTAACAGGGGTTGAAAAACTGTTTTTT. The encoded protein is CASKVGVTGVEKLFF.

Concerning this clonotype itself: One junction end does not reproduce the germline sequence, and a read error may be involved. The chain combines TRBV12-3 or TRBV12-4 with TRBJ1-5, with D possibly TRBD1 on 5 matching bases. The CDR3 totals 15 residues. CDR3 protein: CASRPGTACNQSQHF. The CDR3 bases are TGTGCCAGCAGGCCGGGGACCGCTTGCAATCAGTCCCAGCATTTT.

This clonotype has just one count. A read error may account for a junction end that differs from germline. V gene TRBV6-2 or TRBV6-3 combines with J gene TRBJ2-1; the match to TRBD2 covers 7 bases. Germline V CDR1 and CDR2: MNHEY, SVGEGT. CDR3 length: 15 residues. The CDR3 nucleotides read TGTGCCAGCACTTACACGGCGGGAGACCTCAATGAGCAATTCTTC. Protein product: CASTYTAGDLNEQFF.

This clonotype came up many times. The CDR3 is CASSQDRTANGYTF. The CDR3, as DNA: TGTGCCAGCAGCCAAGATAGGACAGCGAATGGCTACACCTTC. The V call is TRBV4-2, the J call TRBJ1-2, with D perhaps TRBD1 (6 bases). The CDR3 is made up of 14 amino acids. Trimming took off 0 bases at V and 6 bases at J, with 11 bases between the two ends. Germline CDR1 and CDR2: LGHNA and YNFKEQ.

As regards this clonotype: Germline is not matched at one junction end, which may reflect a read error. The gene calls are TRBV14 and TRBJ1-1; D not certain. The CDR3 loop spans 14 amino acids. Germline CDR1 is SGHDN and CDR2 is FVKESK. CDR3 nucleotide sequence: TGTGCCAACAGCCAAGCAGATTTGAACATTGAAGCTTTCTTT. This sequence encodes CANSQADLNIEAFF.

Points on this clonotype: Germline and junction disagree at one end, which may indicate a read error. The chain employs TRBV7-8 and TRBJ2-1; no reliable D call. The CDR3 runs 16 residues. Germline-derived CDR1 and CDR2 are SGHVS and FQNEAQ. In DNA form, the CDR3 reads TGTGCCAACAGCTTAGCCTCGGGTAGCTCATTCAGTGAGCAGTTCTTC. Its protein product is CANSLASGSSFSEQFF.

Notes on this clonotype: The CDR3 end shows no conserved phenylalanine or tryptophan, and so a read error is likely. The gene calls are TRBV28 and TRBJ1-5, with D uncertain. The ends were cut back, 7 bases at V and 7 bases at J, with 11 bases in the middle. The CDR3 has 12 residues. Germline lookup yields CDR1 MDHEN and CDR2 SYDVKM. The CDR3, as DNA: TGTGCCAGCAACATAAGGGAACAGCCCCAGCATCTT. Its protein is CASNIREQPQHL.